Listed here is a single T cell receptor (beta chain). This clone was detected a few times. Its antigen is still unknown. The sample holds no much larger clone one base away, and base qualities are not on file. This record belongs to a study of cytomegalovirus exposure and HLA in healthy donors (dated by TCRdb to the late 2010s). About the study as a whole: In an earlier analysis of about 560 of the donors, 250 to 350 Gb of sequence data and some 100 million unique TCR beta sequences from 180 million or so T cells were reported. Approximately 300 gigabases of sequencing data and tens of millions of unique TCR sequences were included in an early release covering roughly 600 HLA-typed donors. The genetic ancestry cluster associated with self-reported Caucasian donors included 80% to 90% of the 350 to 500 genotyped donors. The study aimed to test whether cataloging public T cell receptors could reveal signatures of past pathogen exposure. The study profiled the T cell repertoires of approximately 700 subjects by immunosequencing and related them to cytomegalovirus serostatus. Along with the roughly 700-subject first cohort, a separate validation cohort of over a hundred different subjects was used. To predict cytomegalovirus infection status, the study brought together high-throughput TCR immunosequencing, statistical association of individual TCRs with disease status, and machine learning. In a later analysis, previously published TCR beta repertoires from 666 donors were re-analyzed and high-resolution HLA genotyping was added so that TCR occurrence patterns could be studied. In the later analysis, no new phenotypic data were used to find candidate immune exposures; instead, reliance was placed on TCR beta sequences and their occurrence across donors. In an earlier analysis of several hundred of the donors, high-throughput TCR beta sequencing was used to judge whether each TCR beta V gene segment behaved as functional or pseudogenic. Alongside the repertoire data, information on donor age, sex, ethnicity and CMV serostatus was compiled. Genome-wide SNP genotypes for about three fifths of the roughly 670 donors were used in a later genetic analysis, which treated that subset as a discovery cohort. All discovery cohort repertoires had been generated using a single sequencing platform. HLA typing included class I and class II loci at four-digit resolution. The number of donors typed differed by locus, with about 629-640 for A, B, C, DRB1 and DQB1, 522 for DQA1, over 600 for DPA1, and about 450 for DPB1. Because of strong linkage in the cohort, roughly five DR-DQ haplotypes were treated as single units for association and clustering. Among around 400 genotyped donors of the cohort, an average of around 250,000 unique TCR beta nucleotide sequences was sequenced per donor, of which approximately 18% were non-productive. Study-wide findings and limitations: According to a later genetic analysis, donors in an Asian-associated ancestry cluster had fewer N-insertions in productive TCRs than the approximately 670-donor mean. Some IMGT-functional V segments, including TRBV6-2 and TRBV6-3, could not be told apart with the 87-base-pair reads, so those segments were excluded. Compared with equally common non-associated chains, HLA-associated TCR beta chains in a later analysis were more clonally expanded and had lower generation probabilities. According to a later analysis, TCR association rates differed among HLA loci, with DRB1 alleles showing the most associated TCRs and HLA-C alleles showing the fewest. Broadly in line with IMGT annotations, most TCR beta V segments showed up in productive rearrangements about 87% or about 30% of the time in an earlier analysis of 587 of the donors. In a later analysis, about 17,000 TCR beta sequences were associated with specific HLA alleles at a false discovery rate of 0.05. Because HLA typing was missing for some donors at each locus, association tests included only the typed subset. A further reported finding was that TCR beta sequences accurately predicted the HLA-A and HLA-B alleles for most subjects in the first cohort. A later analysis found that most CMV-associated TCR beta chains appeared HLA-restricted, with HLA associations seemingly driven largely by CMV exposure. The study listed approximately 160 TCR beta chains as associated with cytomegalovirus. For the cohort, immune exposure information was limited to CMV serostatus. V-gene and J-gene trimming of TCR beta chains was associated with a missense DCLRE1C variant in a later genetic analysis, and the association was replicated in an independent cohort. The sequencing pipeline was judged likely to have produced a cluster of highly shared sequence variants as a technical artifact. In a later analysis, several top co-occurrence clusters were reported to appear linked to parvovirus B19, influenza, CMV and Epstein-Barr virus. Only TCR beta chains were sequenced in this cohort, and the absence of alpha or paired-chain data limited detectable features. The classifier was reported to diagnose cytomegalovirus status with high specificity and sensitivity in both the original cohort and the validation cohort. Correlated functional status among segregating V segments might reflect linkage disequilibrium, but an unknown experimental factor could not be ruled out. Because counts were too low, more than 15 rarely observed V segments, including chromosome 9 orphons, were left out of the earlier analysis of 587 of the donors. The presence/absence analyses assumed that sequencing depth was roughly uniform across donors, and that assumption may not be true. When HLA alleles, especially DR and DQ, strongly co-occurred, TCR associations were difficult to assign to individual alleles. Most TCR sequences were observed very rarely across donors, whereas some public TCRs were present in many individuals. It was suggested by the authors that the approach could potentially be generalized to other disease states and immunological phenotypes. A few of the identified cytomegalovirus-associated TCR beta chains were confirmed in vitro to be specific for cytomegalovirus antigens.

Receptor libraries were prepared by the immunoSEQ multiplex PCR assay. For the multiplex PCR, a mixture combining 60 forward primers for TCR Vbeta segments and 13 reverse primers for TCR Jbeta segments was used. The CDR3 region of rearranged TCR beta genes was amplified from genomic DNA by a multiplex PCR assay. The amplified TCR beta libraries were sequenced on the Illumina HiSeq System as 87-base-pair reads. The authors' analysis ran thus. A later analysis tallied roughly 78 million unique TCR beta chains across the roughly 610 repertoires, and about 10 million of those chains were shared by two or more donors. Raw reads were error-corrected and collapsed into unique sequences by a nearest-neighbor algorithm in which closely related sequences were merged to remove PCR and sequencing errors. Alignment of CDR3 sequences to IMGT reference sequences was used to assign V, D and J gene segments. For a sequence to be retained, at least a six-nucleotide match to both a V gene segment and a J gene segment was required. Rearrangements were classified as productive when the CDR3 lacked stop codons and remained in frame with V and J, and all other rearrangements were classified as non-productive. CDR3 was defined by IMGT convention, running from the second conserved V-encoded cysteine to the conserved J-encoded phenylalanine. Sequences without an unambiguous match to a single V gene segment were excluded from the earlier analysis of over 500 of the donors. In an earlier analysis of 587 of the donors, V segments were called functional above 56.7% productive rearrangements and were called segregating when the between-donor standard deviation exceeded 5%. A statistical classification framework was built to diagnose cytomegalovirus status from the catalog of TCR beta chain sequences. V and J gene assignment, in a later analysis, came from comparing TCR nucleotide sequences with IMGT/GENE-DB human TR gene sequences. Using the TCRdist pipeline, a later analysis assigned CDR3 sequences along with most-parsimonious VDJ recombination scenarios. In a later analysis, each TCR beta chain was defined by its CDR3 amino acid sequence together with its V-gene family, and reads without a unique V-gene family were excluded. In a later analysis, nearly 600 highly shared, low-generation-probability nucleotide sequences were removed to address suspected cross-contamination and a sequencing artifact. In a later analysis, a clonal expansion index for each public chain was calculated from normalized within-repertoire ranks of inferred template counts. A later analysis computed generation probabilities with a VDJ recombination model fitted to out-of-frame rearrangements, and checked the results against IGoR. In a later analysis, hypergeometric tests were used to score TCR-TCR, TCR-HLA and TCR-CMV co-occurrence, with a repertoire-size bias correction applied to TCR pairs. A later analysis estimated false discovery rates by permuting HLA or CMV assignments 20 times. In a later analysis, co-occurring TCRs were grouped with DBSCAN, and TCRdist sequence similarity was added when clustering was performed within HLA-allele-positive subsets. Repertoires with fewer than 30,000 or more than 120,000 public chains, plus five repertoires with anomalous nucleotide sharing, were excluded from co-occurrence clustering. TCRdb carries this immuneACCESS record with in-frame sequences only. Its versions omit some clonotypes, under half of them owing to an unresolved V gene in the studies checked, with the rest unexplained. V and J calls and clone size come straight from that table; D and trimming were deduced from the DNA. The sample table records over 200,000 clones; approximately 80% of these occur just once. The biggest ten clones account for around 0.57% of the sample.

In total, fewer than 750 healthy bone marrow donors made up the cohort. All cohort members were sampled while nominally healthy, although unrecorded immune exposures were likely present. The donor tested CMV seronegative, placing the donor among the roughly 400 seronegative members of the cohort. A peripheral blood sample was collected from each donor, and TCR beta sequencing was performed on peripheral blood mononuclear cells. Genomic DNA was extracted from the blood cell samples with the Qiagen DNeasy Blood Extraction Kit. The CDR3 covers 15 residues, taking in both the cysteine and the phenylalanine. Just the 45-base CDR3 DNA is kept, in frame starting at base 1. CDR1 MDHEN and CDR2 SYDVKM are derived from the germline V gene. V lost 6 bases and J lost 6 bases; the stretch between them is 15 bases long.

Recombination joined TRBV28 with TRBJ1-6; confidence is insufficient to name the D gene. This TCR was sampled from a woman aged 40 to 50 in good health and CMV-seronegative. The specimen sequenced was PBMCs. The nucleotide sequence reads as follows: TGTGCCAGCAGCCTAGACCGGGCGGGTAATTCACCCCTCCACTTT. Its coded protein is CASSLDRAGNSPLHF. With all but the CDR3 taken from the reference TRBV28 and TRBJ1-6 genes, the full variable domain is: DVKVTQSSRYLVKRTGEKVFLECVQDMDHENMFWYRQDPGLGLRLIYFSYDVKMKEKGDIPEGYSVSREKKERFSLILESASTNQTSMYLCASSLDRAGNSPLHFGNGTRLTVT.